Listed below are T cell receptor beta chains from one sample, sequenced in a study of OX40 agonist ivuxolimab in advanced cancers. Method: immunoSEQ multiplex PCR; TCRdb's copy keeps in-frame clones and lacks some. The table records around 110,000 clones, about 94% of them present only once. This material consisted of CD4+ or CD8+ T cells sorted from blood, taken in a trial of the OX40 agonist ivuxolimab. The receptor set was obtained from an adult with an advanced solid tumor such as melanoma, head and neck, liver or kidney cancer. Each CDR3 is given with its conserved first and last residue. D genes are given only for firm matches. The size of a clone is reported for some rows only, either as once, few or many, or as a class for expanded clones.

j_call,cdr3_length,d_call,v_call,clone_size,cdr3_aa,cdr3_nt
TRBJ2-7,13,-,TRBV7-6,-,CASSLGPSYEQYF,TGTGCCAGCAGCTTAGGGCCTTCCTACGAGCAGTACTTC
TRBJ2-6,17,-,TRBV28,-,CASSLGQFFSGANVLTF,TGTGCCAGCAGCCTCGGACAGTTTTTCTCTGGGGCCAACGTCCTGACTTTC
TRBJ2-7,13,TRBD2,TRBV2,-,CASSWEGTYEQYF,TGTGCCAGCAGCTGGGAGGGAACCTACGAGCAGTACTTC
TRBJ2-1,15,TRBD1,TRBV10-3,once,CAISPDRGEDNEQFF,TGTGCCATCAGTCCGGACAGGGGGGAGGACAATGAGCAGTTCTTC
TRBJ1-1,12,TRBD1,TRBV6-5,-,CASSPGGTEAFF,TGTGCCAGCAGCCCAGGGGGAACTGAAGCTTTCTTT
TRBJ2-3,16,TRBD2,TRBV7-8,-,CASSLEGLAVTDTQYF,TGTGCCAGCAGCTTAGAGGGACTAGCGGTCACAGATACGCAGTATTTT
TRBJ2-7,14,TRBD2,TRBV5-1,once,CASAQGGSSYEQYF,TGCGCCAGCGCCCAGGGAGGGAGCTCCTACGAGCAGTACTTC
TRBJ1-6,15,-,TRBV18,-,CASSPAEVANSPLHF,TGTGCCAGCTCACCGGCTGAAGTCGCTAATTCACCCCTCCACTTT
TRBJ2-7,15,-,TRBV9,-,CASSVDRGSLSEQYF,TGTGCCAGCAGCGTGGATAGGGGGAGCCTATCCGAGCAGTACTTC
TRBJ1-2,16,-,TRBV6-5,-,CASSYSQGLREYGYTF,TGTGCCAGCAGTTACTCACAGGGTTTGCGAGAGTATGGCTACACCTTC
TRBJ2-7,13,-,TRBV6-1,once,CASSEAEDRPKYF,TGTGCCAGCAGTGAAGCGGAAGACAGGCCTAAGTACTTC
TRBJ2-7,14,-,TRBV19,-,CASSSGTTSYEQYF,TGTGCCAGTTCATCCGGGACAACTTCCTACGAGCAGTACTTC
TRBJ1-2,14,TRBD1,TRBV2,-,CASTGQGLGYGYTF,TGTGCCAGCACAGGACAGGGGCTAGGGTATGGCTACACCTTC
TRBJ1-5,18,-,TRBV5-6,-,CASSLEGSSPYSNQPQHF,TGTGCCAGCAGCTTGGAAGGCAGCAGTCCTTATAGCAATCAGCCCCAGCATTTT
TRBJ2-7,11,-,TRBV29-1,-,CSVDSHREQYF,TGCAGCGTTGATAGTCACCGCGAGCAGTACTTC
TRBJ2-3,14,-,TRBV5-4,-,CASSTPPVSDTQYF,TGTGCCAGCAGCACCCCCCCCGTCTCAGATACGCAGTATTTT
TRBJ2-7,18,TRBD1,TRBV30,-,CAALHGAGGSRGPYEQYF,TGTGCCGCCCTACACGGGGCAGGGGGCTCTCGCGGTCCCTACGAGCAGTACTTC
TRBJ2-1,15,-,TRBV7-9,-,CASSLGQGWSNEQFF,TGTGCCAGCAGCTTAGGTCAGGGTTGGAGCAATGAGCAGTTCTTC
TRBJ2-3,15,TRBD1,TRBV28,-,CASSRQGSTTDTQYF,TGTGCCAGCAGCCGACAGGGGTCGACCACAGATACGCAGTATTTT